This section outlines one T cell receptor (beta chain) sequence together with its context. What it binds is unknown. Given a much more abundant clone one base away, this may be a read error. One entry per CDR3 protein results from TCRdb running MiXCR on the PCR reads. The table has approximately 54,000 distinct CDR3 sequences, approximately 25% seen once. This sample was included in a study of molecular identifiers for immune sequencing clone quantification. Across the study: RNA from approximately 20,000 or 100,000 naive CD8 cells was split five ways in replicates, with four sequenced. Study-wide results and limits: Over 98% of effector molecules, but under 1% in naive cells, were held by clones with more than 20 RNA copies. Clone sizes could be underestimated for highly expanded clones when identical TCR molecules share a barcode.

The CDR3 spans 12 residues. Germline-derived CDR1 and CDR2 are SGHTS and YDEGEE. This chain links TRBV5-8 with TRBJ2-3, with D unresolved. Sequenced material: naive CD8+ T cells from blood, with Jurkat cell RNA spiked in. Subset given: FACS-sorted CD8+CD4-CCR7+CD45RA+ naive T cells. This receptor was taken from a human donor in good health. Some libraries in this study had Jurkat cell RNA spiked in. CDR3: CASCLRRDTQYF. The CDR3 DNA follows: TGTGCCAGCTGCTTGCGGAGAGATACGCAGTATTTT. Combining the CDR3 with reference TRBV5-8 and TRBJ2-3 gives the whole variable domain EAGVTQSPTHLIKTRGQQATLRCSPISGHTSVYWYQQALGLGLQFLLWYDEGEERNRGNFPPRFSGRQFPNYSSELNVNALELEDSALYLCASCLRRDTQYFGPGTRLTVL.